This note documents a single T cell receptor beta chain sequence. Its antigen is unidentified. The V gene's germline CDR1 is SGHNT and CDR2 YYREEE (reference sequence). After removal of 1 base from V and 1 base from J, the junction contained 7 bases not matched to a gene. The CDR3 spans 16 residues. Every bit of the isolated RNA underwent reverse transcription, so sequencing read expressed TCRB transcripts. TCRdb's copy holds only in-frame clones and misses some; the assay was immunoSEQ multiplex PCR. Of roughly 180,000 clones listed, approximately 8.4% are singletons. This sample was included in a study of beta chain features in type 1 diabetes. Study-level findings and limits: Type 1 diabetes patients had TCRB CDR3s that were shorter (moderately but significantly so) in all four CD4+ subsets.

The V call is TRBV5-4, the J call TRBJ1-1, with TRBD1 matching over 7 bases. The receptor's source is a man aged 18 to 29 with type 1 diabetes. Sequenced input: central memory CD4+ T cells from blood. The DNA for the CDR3 is TGTGCCAGCAGCTTGTGGACAGGTCCGAAGAACACTGAAGCTTTCTTT. Translation: CASSLWTGPKNTEAFF.